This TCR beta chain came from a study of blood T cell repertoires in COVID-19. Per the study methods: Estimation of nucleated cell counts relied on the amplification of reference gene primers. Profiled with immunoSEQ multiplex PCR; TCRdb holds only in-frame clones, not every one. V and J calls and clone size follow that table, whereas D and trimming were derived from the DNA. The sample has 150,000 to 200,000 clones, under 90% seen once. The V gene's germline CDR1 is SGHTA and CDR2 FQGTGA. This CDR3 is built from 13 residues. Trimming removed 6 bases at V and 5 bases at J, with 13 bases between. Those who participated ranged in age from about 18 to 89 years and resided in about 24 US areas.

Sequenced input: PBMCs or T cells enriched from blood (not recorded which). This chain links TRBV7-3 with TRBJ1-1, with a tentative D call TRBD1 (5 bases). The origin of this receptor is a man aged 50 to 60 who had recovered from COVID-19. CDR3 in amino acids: CASSGGVGTEAFF. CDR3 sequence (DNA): TGTGCCAGCAGTGGGGGGGTTGGTACTGAAGCTTTCTTT.